This TCR beta chain was identified during a study of technical replicates of blood from a few donors. Germline V lookup: CDR1 SNHLY, CDR2 FYNNEI. V shed 5 bases and J 1 base; nucleotides not matched to a gene: 12. This CDR3 spans 19 amino acids. TCRdb's copy holds only in-frame clones and misses some; the assay was immunoSEQ multiplex PCR. The table lists fewer than 90,000 clones, around 94% of them singletons, with around 0.25% in the top ten. The genes are TRBV2 and TRBJ2-6; TRBD1 matches at 9 bases. What was sequenced was T cells isolated from PBMCs. The origin of this receptor is a human donor in good health. This CDR3 is CASSLWWDRVSSGANVLTF. As DNA, the CDR3 is TGTGCCAGCAGTCTTTGGTGGGACAGGGTATCTTCTGGGGCCAACGTCCTGACTTTC.